Listed here are 15 T cell receptor beta chains from one sample, sequenced in a study of blood T cell repertoires in COVID-19. The assay was immunoSEQ multiplex PCR, and TCRdb's table has in-frame clones only and misses some. The sample consists of approximately 360,000 clones, 80% to 90% of them appearing once. Input material: peripheral blood. The receptors shown here come from a man aged 35 to 55 with acute or convalescent COVID-19.

The chain joins TRBV9 to TRBJ1-6; D ambiguous. The V gene lost 10 bases and the J gene lost 9 bases, with 14 bases spanning the gap. The CDR3 has 12 residues. Per the germline V gene, CDR1 is SGDLS and CDR2 is YYNGEE. CDR3 sequence (DNA): TGTGCCTCCCCCCTATGGTGTTCACCCCTCCACTTT. The encoded protein is CASPLWCSPLHF.

The chain couples TRBV6-4 to TRBJ2-1; 9 bases align to TRBD1. The CDR3 is 15 amino acids. CDR1 is MRHNA, CDR2 SNTAGT, per germline. The V segment lost 6 bases and the J segment 5 bases; nucleotides outside the gene matches: 8. CDR3 coding DNA: TGTGCCAGCAGCCTTACAGGGGGCGCCCACAATGAGCAGTTCTTC. Residues: CASSLTGGAHNEQFF.

This chain connects TRBV2 to TRBJ2-2; 14 nucleotides agree with TRBD2. V trimming: 3 bases; J trimming: 8 bases; junction bases outside the gene matches: 5. The CDR3 loop spans 16 amino acids. Germline CDR1 reads SNHLY; CDR2 reads FYNNEI. The DNA for the CDR3 is TGTGCCAGCAGTGATAGACTAGCGGGAGGGAGTGGGGAGCTGTTTTTT. Residues: CASSDRLAGGSGELFF.

This clone was seen a few times. The gene calls are TRBV10-2 and TRBJ1-2; D is perhaps TRBD1 (6 bases). CDR3 size: 15 residues. Per the germline V gene, CDR1 is WSHSY and CDR2 is SAAADI. Trimming took off 0 bases at V and 4 bases at J, with 12 bases between the two ends. CDR3 amino acids: CASSESIWGPYGYTF. In DNA, the CDR3 is TGCGCCAGCAGTGAGTCGATTTGGGGGCCCTATGGCTACACCTTC.

CDR3 in DNA: TGTGCCTGGAGTTTCATCACTAATGAAAAACTGTTTTTT. Its protein is CAWSFITNEKLFF. This chain links TRBV30 with TRBJ1-4; D is uncertain. The length of the CDR3 is 13 residues. Germline V gene sequence: CDR1 GTSNPN, CDR2 SVGIG (reference sequence). V lost 2 bases to trimming and J lost 2 bases, with 6 bases between them.

This clone showed up just once. The chain uses TRBV7-6 and TRBJ1-1; 8 positions match TRBD1. The trim removed 5 bases at V and 3 bases at J, leaving 8 bases unmatched. CDR1 and CDR2 from the germline V gene are SGHVS and FNYEAQ. The CDR3 covers 15 residues. CDR3 in DNA: TGTGCCAGCAGCGGGCCAGGGGGCGAATACACTGAAGCTTTCTTT. Translated: CASSGPGGEYTEAFF.

The chain is built from TRBV3-1 (or the pseudogene TRBV3-2) and TRBJ2-3; 11 bases are shared with TRBD2. Germline assignment: CDR1 LGHDT and CDR2 YNNKEL (reference sequence). The CDR3 spans 12 residues. With 8 bases clipped from V and 6 bases from J, the junction kept 1 base outside the gene matches. CDR3 sequence reads: CASPSGGDTQYF. CDR3 coding DNA: TGTGCCAGCCCTAGCGGGGGGGATACGCAGTATTTT.

This rearrangement joins TRBV4-1 to TRBJ2-6; no firm D call. The CDR3 extends over 16 amino acids. V lost 0 bases and J lost 0, with 6 bases in between. Germline V gene lookup returns CDR1 MGHRA and CDR2 YSYEKL. The CDR3 sequence: CASSQEASSGANVLTF. DNA for the CDR3: TGCGCCAGCAGCCAAGAAGCGAGCTCTGGGGCCAACGTCCTGACTTTC.

The rearrangement joins TRBV7-9 to TRBJ1-3; the D is unclear. The V and J ends lost 5 bases and 2 bases respectively, with 16 bases between them. The length of the CDR3 is 16 residues. Germline CDR1 and CDR2: SEHNR and FQNEAQ (reference sequence). This CDR3 reads CASSEKAGLPGNTIYF. CDR3 DNA sequence: TGTGCCAGCAGCGAGAAGGCAGGACTACCTGGAAACACCATATATTTT.

As for this clone: The sample holds other DNA sequences that translate to the same CDR3. The chain couples TRBV27 to TRBJ1-1; TRBD1 aligns across 7 bases. The CDR3 consists of 12 residues. CDR1 is MNHEY, CDR2 SMNVEV, per germline (reference sequence). V lost 8 bases and J lost 5; bases outside the gene matches: 5. DNA for the CDR3: TGTGCCAGCTCCGACAGGGCGACTGAAGCTTTCTTT. Translation: CASSDRATEAFF.

The chain joins TRBV29-1 to TRBJ2-4; 7 bases fit TRBD1. CDR3 length: 13 amino acids. J gave up 7 bases and V 4 bases, and 7 bases lay outside the gene matches. From germline, CDR1 is SQVTM and CDR2 ANQGSEA. CDR3 sequence reads: CSVGGQSRNIQYF. DNA of the CDR3: TGCAGCGTTGGGGGACAGTCACGGAACATTCAGTACTTC. Full variable domain (outside the CDR3, taken from reference TRBV29-1 and TRBJ2-4): SAVISQKPSRDICQRGTSLTIQCQVDSQVTMMFWYRQQPGQSLTLIATANQGSEATYESGFVIDKFPISRPNLTFSTLTVSNMSPEDSSIYLCSVGGQSRNIQYFGAGTRLSVL.

CDR3 sequence: CASSSGQGYTEAFF. CDR3 sequence (DNA): TGTGCCAGCAGCTCGGGACAGGGTTATACTGAAGCTTTCTTT. The chain carries TRBV5-4 and TRBJ1-1; TRBD1 agrees at 9 bases. Germline CDR1 reads SGHNT; CDR2 reads YYREEE (reference sequence). Trimming cost V 3 bases and J 5 bases; bases outside gene matches: 5. The CDR3 spans 14 residues.

The gene calls are TRBV5-1 and TRBJ2-2, with D perhaps TRBD2 (6 bases). Germline V lookup: CDR1 SGHRS, CDR2 YFSETQ. Trimming removed 4 bases from V and 6 bases from J, with 16 bases in between. This CDR3 is built from 15 residues. CDR3 coding DNA: TGCGCCAGCAGCCCGGTGGAGGGATCGGCCGGGGAGCTGTTTTTT. Amino acids: CASSPVEGSAGELFF.

J is TRBJ1-1 and V is TRBV9; TRBD1 matches 7 bases. CDR3 size: 17 residues. CDR1 and CDR2 (germline): SGDLS, YYNGEE. V lost 0 bases and J lost 0; bases outside the gene matches: 8. The CDR3 nucleotides read TGTGCCAGCAGCGTAGGACCAGGGGGACCCATGAACACTGAAGCTTTCTTT. Translating it yields CASSVGPGGPMNTEAFF.

The chain has TRBV27 and TRBJ2-7; 8 bases are shared with TRBD1. CDR1 MNHEY and CDR2 SMNVEV come from the germline V gene (reference sequence). With V trimmed by 3 bases and J by 5 bases, 6 bases remained unmatched. The CDR3 runs to 14 residues. The CDR3 DNA sequence: TGTGCCAGCAGTTTTGACAGGGGCTTCAACGAGCAGTACTTC. Encoded protein: CASSFDRGFNEQYF.